This entry lists 25 T cell receptor beta chains sequenced from one sample in a study of regulatory T cells in long-lasting Graves disease. HTBI primers from iRepertoire and Arm-PCR of CDR3 regions yielded the TCR beta libraries. TCRdb re-called the multiplex PCR reads through MiXCR, storing one row per CDR3 protein. The sample holds around 480,000 distinct CDR3 sequences, around 16% seen once. The time point here: newly diagnosed GD, antithyroid drugs for less than 3 months. RNA extracted from PBMCs served as the sequencing template. The sample was also linked to a second study, of T cells in Graves' hyperthyroidism and ophthalmopathy.

Sequences were derived from peripheral blood mononuclear cells (PBMCs), sampled at new diagnosis, from a patient treated with antithyroid drugs. These receptors all stem from a woman aged 35-65 years with Graves disease.

Concerning this clonotype itself: A much larger clone differs by one base, so this may be a read error. The J gene is TRBJ2-3, the V gene TRBV11-2; maybe TRBD2 (6 bases). The germline V gene encodes CDR1 SGHAT and CDR2 FQNNGV. V was cut by 2 bases and J by 6 bases, with 15 bases left in between. The CDR3 sequence is 15 residues long. The CDR3 protein is CASSLPFGRFDTQYF. For the CDR3, the DNA is TGTGCCAGCAGCTTACCGTTCGGGAGATTCGATACGCAGTATTTT. Using reference TRBV11-2 and TRBJ2-3 for the parts outside the CDR3, the full variable domain is EAGVAQSPRYKIIEKRQSVAFWCNPISGHATLYWYQQILGQGPKLLIQFQNNGVVDDSQLPKDRFSAERLKGVDSTLKIQPAKLEDSAVYLCASSLPFGRFDTQYFGPGTRLTVL.

The gene calls are TRBV2 and TRBJ1-6; the D is unclear. The germline CDR1 and CDR2 sequences are SNHLY and FYNNEI. The CDR3 is made up of 15 amino acids. The ends were cut back, 6 bases at V and 9 bases at J, with 18 bases in the middle. The CDR3 nucleotides are TGTGCCAGCAGACCCGTGGAGGGCGGGGTTTCACCCCTCCACTTT. Its protein is CASRPVEGGVSPLHF.

This clonotype was seen a few times. The chain combines TRBV18 with TRBJ1-4, with D hard to call. Germline V gene lookup returns CDR1 KGHSH and CDR2 LQKENI. CDR3 length: 16 amino acids. Trimming took off 2 bases at V and 8 bases at J, with 18 bases between the two ends. The CDR3 DNA sequence: TGTGCCAGCTCACCAGCTTCCGCCTCGGGTTGGGAAAAACTGTTTTTT. Protein product: CASSPASASGWEKLFF.

In this sample, this clonotype turned up many times. V is TRBV5-1 and J is TRBJ1-1; D is possibly TRBD1 (6 bases). Trimming took 4 bases from V and 1 from J, leaving 14 bases between them. The CDR3 consists of 15 residues. The germline V gene encodes CDR1 SGHRS and CDR2 YFSETQ. CDR3 sequence reads: CASSQISGQNTEAFF. The CDR3 region has the DNA TGCGCCAGCAGCCAGATTTCGGGACAGAACACTGAAGCTTTCTTT.

The count of this clonotype is one. The chain links TRBV6-2 or TRBV6-3 to TRBJ2-7; the match to TRBD2 covers 9 bases. CDR1 and CDR2 from the germline V gene are MNHEY and SVGEGT. The ends lost 2 bases at V and 7 bases at J; junction bases unmatched: 9. The CDR3 contains 15 residues. This CDR3 reads CASSYLAGRWWEQYF. The CDR3 nucleotides are TGTGCCAGCAGTTACCTAGCGGGGAGGTGGTGGGAGCAGTACTTC.

In its sample, this clonotype was seen many times. CDR3 loop: CASSQGGTGVFQPQHF. In DNA form, the CDR3 reads TGTGCCAGCAGCCAAGGAGGGACAGGGGTGTTCCAGCCCCAGCATTTT. V usage is TRBV4-2 and J usage is TRBJ1-5; 10 positions match TRBD1. Trimming cost V 1 base and J 7 bases; bases outside gene matches: 7. The CDR3 spans 16 residues. Germline CDR1 and CDR2: LGHNA and YNFKEQ.

This clonotype was seen repeatedly, ten times or more. The CDR3 bases are TGTGCCAGCAGCTTAGTAGGATCCAACCCGTTGGAGCAGTACTTC. Protein product: CASSLVGSNPLEQYF. The chain links TRBV13 to TRBJ2-7; D unresolved. V was trimmed by 1 base and J by 7 bases, leaving 17 bases between them. The CDR3 has 15 amino acids. From germline, CDR1 is PRHDT and CDR2 FYEKMQ (reference sequence). The full variable domain, in which reference TRBV13 and TRBJ2-7 provide the parts outside the CDR3, is AAGVIQSPRHLIKEKRETATLKCYPIPRHDTVYWYQQGPGQDPQFLISFYEKMQSDKGSIPDRFSAQQFSDYHSELNMSSLELGDSALYFCASSLVGSNPLEQYFGPGTRLTVT.

The table lists this clonotype with a count of one. This chain links TRBV5-4 with TRBJ1-2; 8 bases align to TRBD1. The V segment lost 5 bases and the J segment 7 bases; nucleotides outside the gene matches: 10. Germline V gene lookup returns CDR1 SGHNT and CDR2 YYREEE (reference sequence). The CDR3 is made up of 14 amino acids. The CDR3 DNA sequence: TGTGCCAGCAGACAGACAGGGGTTAGGCGTGGCTACACCTTC. Protein: CASRQTGVRRGYTF.

This clonotype came up many times. A read error may produce the germline difference seen at one junction end. The rearrangement uses TRBV7-7 and TRBJ2-5; 9 bases match TRBD2. This CDR3 region has 14 residues. Per the germline V gene, CDR1 is SSHAT and CDR2 is FNYEAQ (reference sequence). CDR3 DNA sequence: TGTGCTAGCAGCTTAGCGGGGGTTAGGGAGACCCAGTACTTC. It specifies CASSLAGVRETQYF.

This clonotype was counted between two and nine times. This chain connects TRBV6-2 or TRBV6-3 to TRBJ1-1; 11 bases map to TRBD1. V was pared by 4 bases and J by 5 bases, with 15 bases of the junction left unmatched. This CDR3 is built from 18 residues. CDR1 is MNHEY and CDR2 is SVGEGT in the germline V gene. CDR3 region: CASSSSSGTGGLATEAFF. In nucleotides, the CDR3 is TGTGCCAGCAGTTCCTCCTCCGGGACAGGGGGTTTGGCGACTGAAGCTTTCTTT.

Notes on this clonotype: Relative to the germline gene, one junction end is altered; a read error may explain this. DNA for the CDR3: TGTGCCAGCAGCCAACTTAGCGGCAGCACAGATACGCAGTATTTT. Translated: CASSQLSGSTDTQYF. The chain carries TRBV5-1 and TRBJ2-3, with a weak D call TRBD2 (6 bases). Germline loops: CDR1 SGHRS, CDR2 YFSETQ. This CDR3 has 15 amino acids.

This chain connects TRBV29-1 to TRBJ2-7; 8 positions match TRBD1. The germline CDR1 and CDR2 sequences are SQVTM and ANQGSEA. This CDR3 contains 13 residues. Losses at the gene ends were 3 bases for V and 5 bases for J; bases not matched to a gene: 6. In DNA form, the CDR3 reads TGCAGCGTTGAGGGCAGGGGGCGCGACGAGCAGTACTTC. Amino acid sequence: CSVEGRGRDEQYF.

This clonotype was seen at least ten times. The CDR3 sequence: CASSRTRGSEQFF. The CDR3 bases are TGTGCCAGCAGCAGAACCAGGGGAAGTGAGCAGTTCTTC. The chain uses TRBV9 and TRBJ2-1, with D possibly being TRBD1 (6 bases). The CDR3 is 13 amino acids. CDR1 is SGDLS and CDR2 is YYNGEE in the germline V gene. Trimming pared 4 bases from V and 9 bases from J, leaving 14 bases between.

This clonotype was recorded many times. This chain joins TRBV30 and TRBJ2-1; 12 nucleotides agree with TRBD2. V lost 1 base to trimming and J lost 6 bases; unmatched junction nucleotides: 10. CDR1 and CDR2 from the germline V gene are GTSNPN and SVGIG (reference sequence). The CDR3 is 17 residues long. As DNA, the CDR3 is TGTGCCTGGAGTGGGGCTAGCGGGGGGGCAGGTTTCAATGAGCAGTTCTTC. Its protein is CAWSGASGGAGFNEQFF. The full variable domain, completed using reference TRBV30 and TRBJ2-1, is SQTIHQWPATLVQPVGSPLSLECTVEGTSNPNLYWYRQAAGRGLQLLFYSVGIGQISSEVPQNLSASRPQDRQFILSSKKLLLSDSGFYLCAWSGASGGAGFNEQFFGPGTRLTVL.

The chain couples TRBV19 to TRBJ1-1, with D tentatively TRBD1 (6 bases). Trimming shortened V by 10 bases and J by 4 bases, and 16 bases separated the two germline ends. The CDR3 spans 13 residues. The germline CDR1 and CDR2 sequences are LNHDA and SQIVND (reference sequence). CDR3 nucleotide sequence: TGTGCCACCCTTGTCAGGGGCAGCACTGAAGCTTTCTTT. As protein: CATLVRGSTEAFF.

With respect to this clonotype: A junction boundary mismatches the germline segment, possibly from a read error. The rearrangement uses TRBV5-1 and TRBJ2-3; 12 positions match TRBD1. The CDR3 has 17 amino acids. CDR1 SGHRS and CDR2 YFSETQ come from the germline V gene. The CDR3 bases are TGCGCCGGCAGCTTGGCCACCGGGACAGGGGGCGCAGATACGCAGTATTTT. Translated: CAGSLATGTGGADTQYF.

For this clonotype: This clone may be a read error of a much larger clone one base away. The V call is TRBV11-1, the J call TRBJ2-5; D call uncertain. Looked up from germline, CDR1 is SGHAT and CDR2 is FQDESV (reference sequence). V lost 5 bases and J lost 4, with 14 bases in between. The CDR3 has 14 amino acids. DNA of the CDR3: TGTGCCAGCAGCCCGGTGTCGGGCCTAGAGACCCAGTACTTC. Translated: CASSPVSGLETQYF.

There are many counts of this clonotype. The V call is TRBV18, the J call TRBJ1-3; D call uncertain. The CDR3 spans 13 residues. V was shortened by 3 bases and J by 5 bases, with 8 bases between the two germline ends. Germline CDR1 and CDR2: KGHSH and LQKENI. CDR3 in amino acids: CASSPDGRNTIYF. The CDR3 nucleotides read TGTGCCAGCTCACCCGACGGAAGAAACACCATATATTTT.

This clonotype was observed at least ten times. This chain links TRBV28 with TRBJ1-3, with D perhaps TRBD1 (5 bases). Per the germline V gene, CDR1 is MDHEN and CDR2 is SYDVKM. Between the trimmed V and J ends, which lost 5 bases and 4 bases, there was a span of 15 bases. The CDR3 runs 15 residues. CDR3: CASSKGPGDGNTIYF. CDR3 in DNA: TGTGCCAGCAGTAAGGGCCCCGGGGACGGAAACACCATATATTTT.

J is TRBJ2-1 and V is TRBV5-1, with TRBD2 as a possible D gene (7 bases). The CDR3 extends over 16 amino acids. Germline-derived CDR1 and CDR2 are SGHRS and YFSETQ. V lost 2 bases and J lost 3, with 15 bases in between. In DNA form, the CDR3 reads TGCGCCAGCAGCTTAGGCGGGGGCCCCATCTACAATGAGCAGTTCTTC. It specifies CASSLGGGPIYNEQFF.

This clonotype was recorded a few times. The genes are TRBV30 and TRBJ1-1, with a tentative D call TRBD1 (6 bases). V lost 4 bases to trimming and J lost 4 bases, with 13 bases between them. Looked up from germline, CDR1 is GTSNPN and CDR2 is SVGIG (reference sequence). The CDR3 length is 13 residues. The CDR3 coding sequence is TGTGCCTGGACCACGCAGGGGCCCACTGAAGCTTTCTTT. Amino acid sequence: CAWTTQGPTEAFF.

This clonotype was recorded once. This rearrangement joins TRBV19 to TRBJ2-6, with a weak D call TRBD2 (6 bases). Germline CDR1 reads LNHDA; CDR2 reads SQIVND (reference sequence). The V gene lost 5 bases and the J gene lost 4 bases, with 18 bases spanning the gap. This CDR3 region has 17 residues. The CDR3 sequence: CASSAGRSSKGANVLTF. CDR3 DNA: TGTGCCAGTAGTGCGGGACGTAGCTCTAAAGGGGCCAACGTCCTGACTTTC.

This clonotype appeared a few times. The chain combines TRBV19 with TRBJ1-1; 7 positions agree with TRBD1. CDR1 is LNHDA, CDR2 SQIVND, per germline (reference sequence). This CDR3 region has 16 residues. After removal of 3 bases from V and 1 base from J, the junction contained 8 bases not matched to a gene. CDR3 protein: CASSILAGGANTEAFF. As DNA, the CDR3 is TGTGCCAGTAGTATTTTGGCAGGGGGAGCGAACACTGAAGCTTTCTTT.

This chain links TRBV19 with TRBJ1-3, with D unresolved. Per germline, CDR1 LNHDA and CDR2 SQIVND (reference sequence). V lost 4 bases and J 4 bases, leaving 11 bases between the germline ends. The CDR3 consists of 14 residues. CDR3: CASSTGFLGNTIYF. CDR3 bases: TGTGCCAGTAGTACCGGGTTCCTAGGAAACACCATATATTTT.

As concerns this clonotype: A much larger clone lies one base from this, so it may be a read error. This chain uses TRBV6-2 or TRBV6-3 with TRBJ1-1; tentative D call: TRBD1 (6 bases). This CDR3 contains 15 residues. Germline V lookup: CDR1 MNHEY, CDR2 SVGEGT. The CDR3 bases are TGTGCCACCAGTTACGATGGGGGGCTTCGCACTGAAGCTTTCTTT. It is translated as CATSYDGGLRTEAFF.